This section outlines one T cell receptor beta chain sequence together with its context. The data belong to a study of blood T cell repertoires in COVID-19. Background on the study: Whether acute or convalescent, the COVID-19 samples came from the United States, Italy and Spain. Nucleic acid was either cDNA or gDNA, and it came from T cells, B-cell-depleted T cells, or PBMCs.

This CDR3 has 17 amino acids. The V gene's germline CDR1 is LGHDT and CDR2 YNNKEL (reference sequence). Trimming stripped 3 bases from V and 0 bases from J, with 15 bases between. Methods used by the authors: It was from reference gene primer amplification that nucleated cell counts were estimated. Measured with immunoSEQ multiplex PCR; TCRdb has only the in-frame clones, and not every one. V and J calls and clone size are given by that table; D and trimming were obtained from the DNA. Of 200,000 to 300,000 clones in the sample, 75% to 85% were seen once. The TCR comes from a human donor in a cohort sampled during active COVID-19. The rearrangement links TRBV3-1 (or the pseudogene TRBV3-2) to TRBJ1-5; D is perhaps TRBD1 (5 bases). The sample taken for sequencing was peripheral blood. The CDR3 loop reads CASSQGGVQYSNQPQHF. In DNA form, the CDR3 reads TGTGCCAGCAGCCAGGGGGGAGTCCAGTATAGCAATCAGCCCCAGCATTTT.